Listed below are T cell receptor beta chains from one sample, sequenced in a study of Graves' ophthalmopathy and Graves' hyperthyroidism. TCRdb recomputed calls from the multiplex PCR reads with MiXCR, one row per CDR3 protein. This table holds 600,000 to 650,000 distinct CDR3 sequences, around a fifth found once. The sample comprised peripheral blood. The receptors shown here come from a woman younger than 30 with stable Graves' hyperthyroidism. Some clones in this sample may be carry-over from other donors' samples. CDR3s include the opening cysteine and the closing phenylalanine or tryptophan. D genes are given only for firm matches. Clone sizes are given selectively: once, few, many, or a class where the clone is expanded.

CDR3	DNA	V	J	size	D
CATSRDRGAPNYGYTF	TGTGCCACCAGCAGAGATCGGGGGGCTCCTAACTATGGCTACACCTTC	TRBV15	TRBJ1-2	many	NA
CASTDSGTVYGYTF	TGTGCCAGCACTGACTCCGGGACAGTCTATGGCTACACCTTC	TRBV28	TRBJ1-2	many	TRBD1
CARVPNTEAFF	TGTGCCAGGGTGCCAAACACTGAAGCTTTCTTT	TRBV6-1	TRBJ1-1	many	NA
CAWSAKGPSHSPLHF	TGTGCCTGGAGTGCTAAGGGTCCTAGCCACTCACCCCTCCACTTT	TRBV30	TRBJ1-6	many	NA
CARPRVAGAGETQYF	TGCGCCAGGCCCCGGGTAGCGGGAGCTGGGGAGACCCAGTACTTC	TRBV10-1	TRBJ2-5	NA	TRBD2
CASSEEGANTGELFF	TGTGCCAGCAGTGAAGAGGGGGCGAACACCGGGGAGCTGTTTTTT	TRBV2	TRBJ2-2	many	NA
CASRNHRVGHGNQPQHF	TGTGCCAGTAGAAACCACAGGGTAGGGCATGGCAATCAGCCCCAGCATTTT	TRBV19	TRBJ1-5	NA	NA
CASSDGFYGYTF	TGTGCCAGCAGTGACGGTTTCTATGGCTACACCTTC	TRBV6-1	TRBJ1-2	many	NA
CAWRGPGQGVETQYF	TGTGCCTGGAGAGGACCGGGACAGGGTGTTGAGACCCAGTACTTC	TRBV30	TRBJ2-5	many	TRBD1
CASSGSERGPYEQYF	TGTGCCAGCAGCGGCTCGGAGCGGGGCCCCTACGAGCAGTACTTC	TRBV7-2	TRBJ2-7	NA	TRBD2
CASSQEDRGNTIYF	TGCGCCAGCAGCCAAGAAGACAGGGGAAACACCATATATTTT	TRBV4-1	TRBJ1-3	few	NA
CASSLKGFHEQYF	TGTGCCAGCAGTTTGAAGGGCTTCCACGAGCAGTACTTC	TRBV28	TRBJ2-7	many	NA
CSAERTTYEQYF	TGCAGTGCAGAGCGGACAACCTACGAGCAGTACTTC	TRBV20-1	TRBJ2-7	many	NA
CASSTTGYYEQYF	TGTGCCAGCAGCACGACAGGGTACTACGAGCAGTACTTC	TRBV7-2	TRBJ2-7	many	TRBD1
CASSPPGGDYGYTF	TGTGCCAGCAGCCCCCCAGGCGGGGACTATGGCTACACCTTC	TRBV14	TRBJ1-2	few	NA
CASGSENTGELFF	TGTGCCAGTGGTTCCGAAAACACCGGGGAGCTGTTTTTT	TRBV6-2/TRBV6-3	TRBJ2-2	many	NA
CSACPSVARQETQYF	TGCAGCGCATGCCCGAGCGTCGCCCGCCAAGAGACCCAGTACTTC	TRBV29-1	TRBJ2-5	NA	NA
CAWSRGQEQYF	TGTGCCTGGAGCAGGGGGCAGGAGCAGTACTTC	TRBV30	TRBJ2-7	many	TRBD1
CASSSVGGGGYTF	TGTGCCAGCAGCTCCGTTGGAGGGGGAGGCTACACCTTC	TRBV7-6	TRBJ1-2	many	NA
CASSRQVDRGYTF	TGTGCCAGCAGTAGACAGGTTGATAGAGGCTACACCTTC	TRBV2	TRBJ1-2	many	NA
CASSLLAGAVNTEAFF	TGCGCCAGCAGCCTCTTGGCAGGCGCGGTGAACACTGAAGCTTTCTTT	TRBV5-1	TRBJ1-1	few	NA
CASSYPKGGYTF	TGTGCCAGCAGTTACCCGAAGGGGGGCTACACCTTC	TRBV6-2/TRBV6-3	TRBJ1-2	NA	NA
CASSPLGWNTGEPFF	TGTGCCAGTAGCCCTTTGGGTTGGAACACCGGGGAGCCGTTTTTT	TRBV19	TRBJ2-2	many	NA
CASSPAGKSSYEQYF	TGTGCCAGCAGTCCAGCGGGAAAGTCCTCCTACGAGCAGTACTTC	TRBV28	TRBJ2-7	many	TRBD2
CSAIERNTEAFF	TGCAGTGCTATTGAGAGGAACACTGAAGCTTTCTTT	TRBV20-1	TRBJ1-1	many	NA
CASSQAPLANTGELFF	TGTGCCAGCAGCCAAGCCCCCTTGGCGAACACCGGGGAGCTGTTTTTT	TRBV14	TRBJ2-2	few	NA
CASRSTGGRQLGSPLHF	TGTGCCAGCAGATCAACAGGGGGTCGGCAATTAGGGTCACCCCTCCACTTT	TRBV13	TRBJ1-6	many	TRBD1
CAWDTDLSGNTIYF	TGTGCCTGGGACACTGACCTCTCTGGAAACACCATATATTTT	TRBV30	TRBJ1-3	few	NA
CASNPVGRGFGEQYF	TGTGCCAGCAACCCTGTTGGGAGGGGATTCGGCGAGCAGTACTTC	TRBV7-8	TRBJ2-7	few	TRBD2
CSAVEETQYF	TGCAGTGCGGTAGAAGAGACCCAGTACTTC	TRBV20-1	TRBJ2-5	NA	NA
CASSEGLAGGEQYF	TGTGCCAGCAGCGAGGGACTAGCGGGAGGCGAGCAGTACTTC	TRBV28	TRBJ2-7	many	TRBD2
CASSVRGGGYTF	TGTGCCAGTAGTGTACGCGGGGGCGGCTACACCTTC	TRBV19	TRBJ1-2	many	NA
CASSSGETGVSPLHF	TGTGCCAGCAGCTCGGGCGAGACAGGGGTATCACCCCTCCACTTT	TRBV11-2	TRBJ1-6	many	TRBD1
CASSPPAGGSEQYF	TGTGCCAGCAGCCCCCCGGCGGGAGGGTCCGAGCAGTACTTC	TRBV7-9	TRBJ2-7	many	TRBD2
CASSAAVRYEQYF	TGTGCCAGCAGCGCCGCCGTCCGGTACGAGCAGTACTTC	TRBV16	TRBJ2-7	many	NA
CASSVDRGSRTEAFF	TGTGCCAGCAGTGTGGACAGGGGATCAAGGACTGAAGCTTTCTTT	TRBV28	TRBJ1-1	NA	TRBD1
CASSTGHASSYEQYF	TGCGCCAGCAGCACGGGGCACGCAAGCTCCTACGAGCAGTACTTC	TRBV5-1	TRBJ2-7	many	NA
CASSYSGVQASAGNTIYF	TGTGCCAGCAGTTACTCGGGGGTCCAGGCCTCTGCCGGAAACACCATATATTTT	TRBV6-2/TRBV6-3	TRBJ1-3	many	NA
CASSLLQGDSPLHF	TGTGCCAGCAGCTTACTCCAGGGGGATTCACCCCTCCACTTT	TRBV11-2	TRBJ1-6	many	TRBD1
CASSSKTGVLNYGYTF	TGTGCCAGCAGTTCCAAAACAGGGGTCCTGAACTATGGCTACACCTTC	TRBV12-3/TRBV12-4	TRBJ1-2	few	TRBD1
CASSIGDIPQHF	TGTGCCAGTAGTATAGGAGACATTCCCCAGCATTTT	TRBV19	TRBJ1-5	many	NA
CASSPIGQPYEQYF	TGTGCCAGCAGCCCAATCGGGCAACCCTACGAGCAGTACTTC	TRBV27	TRBJ2-7	many	NA
CASSLADSPYEQYF	TGTGCCAGCAGCTTAGCGGACAGCCCCTACGAGCAGTACTTC	TRBV7-2	TRBJ2-7	NA	NA
CASTLGAVYEQYF	TGTGCCAGCACGCTAGGGGCGGTTTACGAGCAGTACTTC	TRBV12-3/TRBV12-4	TRBJ2-7	once	NA
CASSDRYYTF	TGTGCCAGCAGTGATCGGTACTACACCTTC	TRBV6-1	TRBJ1-2	NA	NA
CATSDLSRVQPQHF	TGTGCCACCAGTGATTTATCCAGGGTTCAGCCCCAGCATTTT	TRBV24-1	TRBJ1-5	many	NA
CASSHKRGGAVDTEAFF	TGTGCCAGCAGTCACAAACGCGGAGGGGCAGTAGATACTGAAGCTTTCTTT	TRBV25-1	TRBJ1-1	few	NA
CASSLRPSEVTQHF	TGTGCCAGTAGTTTGAGGCCCTCTGAGGTGACCCAGCATTTT	TRBV19	TRBJ1-5	many	NA
CSARVRGEETQYF	TGCAGTGCTAGAGTTAGGGGGGAGGAGACCCAGTACTTC	TRBV20-1	TRBJ2-5	many	NA
CASSLARASGTGELFF	TGTGCCAGCAGCTTAGCGAGGGCTAGCGGGACCGGGGAGCTGTTTTTT	TRBV7-2	TRBJ2-2	NA	TRBD2
CASSPPWEDGQYF	TGTGCCAGCTCACCACCCTGGGAGGATGGGCAGTACTTC	TRBV18	TRBJ2-7	many	NA
CASSLFQELRGYTF	TGTGCCAGCAGTTTATTTCAGGAATTGCGTGGCTACACCTTC	TRBV28	TRBJ1-2	few	NA
CASSLWGVDSGQPQHF	TGCGCCAGCAGCTTGTGGGGGGTTGACTCGGGTCAGCCCCAGCATTTT	TRBV5-1	TRBJ1-5	NA	NA